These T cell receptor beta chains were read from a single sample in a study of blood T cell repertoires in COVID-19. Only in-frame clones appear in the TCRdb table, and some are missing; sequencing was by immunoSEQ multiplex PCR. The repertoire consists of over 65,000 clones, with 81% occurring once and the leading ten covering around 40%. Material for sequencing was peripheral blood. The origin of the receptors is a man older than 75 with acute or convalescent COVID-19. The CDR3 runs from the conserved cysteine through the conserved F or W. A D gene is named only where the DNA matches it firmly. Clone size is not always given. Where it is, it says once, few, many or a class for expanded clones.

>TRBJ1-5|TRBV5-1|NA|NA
CASSPGGGQPQHF
TGCGCCAGCAGCCCTGGGGGGGGCCAGCCCCAGCATTTT
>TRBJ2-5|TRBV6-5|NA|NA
CASSYYSGETQYF
TGTGCCAGCAGTTACTACAGCGGGGAGACCCAGTACTTC
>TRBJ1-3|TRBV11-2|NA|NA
CASSSIINPSGNTIYF
TGTGCCAGCAGCTCTATCATAAACCCCTCTGGAAACACCATATATTTT
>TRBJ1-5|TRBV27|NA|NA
CASIPIEGVHSNQPQHF
TGTGCCAGCATTCCTATAGAGGGGGTTCATAGCAATCAGCCCCAGCATTTT
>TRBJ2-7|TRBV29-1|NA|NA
CSVERDSTYEQYF
TGCAGCGTTGAGCGAGACAGTACCTACGAGCAGTACTTC
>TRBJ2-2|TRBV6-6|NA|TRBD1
CASSYSQGTGELFF
TGTGCCAGCAGTTACTCACAGGGGACCGGGGAGCTGTTTTTT
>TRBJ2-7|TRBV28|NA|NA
CASSSRTAPYEQYF
TGTGCCAGCAGTTCACGGACAGCCCCCTACGAGCAGTACTTC
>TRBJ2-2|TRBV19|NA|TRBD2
CASRGRESNTGELFF
TGTGCCAGTAGGGGGCGGGAGTCCAATACCGGGGAGCTGTTTTTT
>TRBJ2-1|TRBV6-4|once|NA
CASSVGPDNNEQFF
TGTGCCAGCAGTGTGGGTCCCGACAATAATGAGCAGTTCTTC
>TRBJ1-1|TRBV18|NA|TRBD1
CASSPPGGTGNTEAFF
TGTGCCAGCTCACCACCGGGAGGGACAGGTAACACTGAAGCTTTCTTT
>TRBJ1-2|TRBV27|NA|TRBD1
CASGIGQGTYGYTF
TGTGCCAGCGGGATAGGACAGGGGACTTATGGCTACACCTTC
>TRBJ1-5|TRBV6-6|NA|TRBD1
CASSYSSGPDRGHF
TGTGCCAGCAGTTACTCCTCAGGCCCAGACAGGGGGCATTTT
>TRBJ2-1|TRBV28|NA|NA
CASCTVDSYNEQFF
TGTGCCAGTTGTACCGTAGACTCCTACAATGAGCAGTTCTTC
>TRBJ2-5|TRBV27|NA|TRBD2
CASSKGLAGVETQYF
TGTGCCAGCAGTAAGGGACTAGCGGGAGTAGAGACCCAGTACTTC
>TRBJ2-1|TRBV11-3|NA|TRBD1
CASSQRGDRLYNEQFF
TGTGCCAGCAGCCAGAGAGGGGACAGGTTATACAATGAGCAGTTCTTC
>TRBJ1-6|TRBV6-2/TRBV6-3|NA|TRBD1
CASSYSGTGVSSYNSPLHF
TGTGCCAGCAGTTATTCCGGGACAGGGGTCAGCTCCTATAATTCACCCCTCCACTTT